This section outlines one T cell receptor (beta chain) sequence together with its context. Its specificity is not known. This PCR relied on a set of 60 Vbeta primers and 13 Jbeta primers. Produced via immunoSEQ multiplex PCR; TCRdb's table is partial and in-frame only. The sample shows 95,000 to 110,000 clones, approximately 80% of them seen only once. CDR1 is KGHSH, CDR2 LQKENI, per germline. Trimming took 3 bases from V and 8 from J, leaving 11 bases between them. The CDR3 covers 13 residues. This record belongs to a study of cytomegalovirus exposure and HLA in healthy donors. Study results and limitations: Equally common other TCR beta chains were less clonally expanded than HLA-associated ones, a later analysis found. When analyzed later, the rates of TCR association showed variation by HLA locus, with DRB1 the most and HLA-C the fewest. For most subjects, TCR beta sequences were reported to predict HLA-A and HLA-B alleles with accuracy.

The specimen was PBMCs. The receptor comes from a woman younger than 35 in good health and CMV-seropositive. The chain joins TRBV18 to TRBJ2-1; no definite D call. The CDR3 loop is CASSPSLWHEQFF. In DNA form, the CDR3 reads TGTGCCAGCTCACCTTCCTTGTGGCATGAGCAGTTCTTC.